This T cell receptor (beta chain) is drawn from a study of T cells in Graves' hyperthyroidism and ophthalmopathy. From RNA transcripts, TCR beta CDR3 regions were amplified. Carried out on the TCR CDR3, a first-round RT-PCR used the HTBI primer set. In TCRdb, the multiplex PCR reads were re-called with MiXCR into one record per CDR3 protein. Counted here are over 250,000 distinct CDR3 sequences, roughly 22% occurring once; the ten biggest clones make up 50% to 75%. This clonotype has a handful of counts. Trimming removed 0 bases from V and 9 bases from J; junction bases left unmatched: 8. CDR3 length: 17 amino acids. CDR1 and CDR2 from the germline V gene are SGHTA and FQGTGA. Lactation, pregnancy, other autoimmune disease or uncontrolled infection excluded patients. Diagnosis rested on symptoms, serum thyroxine and TRAb, thyroid ultrasound, and orbital computed tomography.

This chain links TRBV7-3 with TRBJ2-1, with 13 bases aligning to TRBD2. The sequencing sample was made of blood. The clonotype was recovered from a man younger than 40 with Graves' ophthalmopathy. The CDR3 DNA reads TGTGCCAGCAGCTTAACGGGGACTAGCGGGGTTGGAAGTGAGCAGTTCTTC. Its protein is CASSLTGTSGVGSEQFF.